What follows is one T cell receptor beta chain and its context. This entry is derived from a study of T-cell memory formation after mild COVID-19. This CDR3 contains 14 residues. Germline V gene data show CDR1 as SGHRS and CDR2 as YFSETQ. V lost 6 bases, J lost 4 bases, and 17 bases lay in between. Via MiXCR, TCRdb re-called the 5' RACE reads, giving one row per CDR3 protein. Found here are around 140,000 distinct CDR3 sequences, roughly 19% of them singletons; the top ten hold around 2.4%. The J gene is TRBJ2-7, the V gene TRBV5-1; possibly TRBD1 for D (7 bases). Sequencing used PBMCs or a T cell subset sorted from them (not recorded which). This clonotype was obtained from an adult woman who had mild COVID-19 (a few samples of this study predate the infection). Cell type and time point are not known. CDR3 residues: CASTPGGSVYEQYF. The CDR3 DNA reads TGCGCCAGCACCCCAGGGGGGTCCGTATACGAGCAGTACTTC.